This TCR beta chain was documented in a study of spatial heterogeneity in lung cancer. Study-level background: Across the raw uncorrected reads, a unique TCR and UMI combination was observed, on average, more than ten times.

Study-wide points: At tumor resection, ubiquitous expanded TCRs were detected in blood more often than later.

Germline assignment: CDR1 SGHVS and CDR2 FNYEAQ. Trimming shortened V by 3 bases and J by 7 bases, and 15 bases separated the two germline ends. The CDR3 length is 15 residues. The presence of a unique molecular identifier marked each TCR cDNA molecule. From the 5' RACE reads, TCRdb called clonotypes with MiXCR, one entry per CDR3 protein. The table lists around 60,000 distinct CDR3 sequences, 7.5% to 9% of them singletons. This clonotype has more than one count but fewer than ten. The antigen is undetermined. Sample time point: sample taken at primary tumor resection. Whole RNA came from tumor, nontumor lung or frozen PBMC and was sequenced without being sorted. The donors comprised about 70 untreated early-stage non-small cell lung cancer patients.

The sequencing here drew on PBMCs, taken at surgery. The chain joins TRBV7-6 to TRBJ2-2; D possibly corresponds to TRBD1 (6 bases). The receptor was derived from a female donor with early-stage non-small cell lung cancer. CDR3 in DNA: TGTGCCAGCAGCTTCGGACAGCTTACTAACGGGGAGCTGTTTTTT. It translates to CASSFGQLTNGELFF.